The next 21 T cell receptor beta chains were all read from a single sample in a study of blood T cell repertoires in COVID-19. Only in-frame clones appear in the TCRdb table, and some are missing; sequencing was by immunoSEQ multiplex PCR. The table records 220,000 or so clones, about 80% of them present only once. Sequencing was done on a sample of PBMCs or T cells enriched from blood (not recorded which). These receptor sequences come from a woman in her thirties or forties with acute COVID-19.

This chain joins TRBV18 and TRBJ2-7, with TRBD2 identical over 9 bases. V dropped 2 bases and J dropped 4; count of bases not matched to a gene: 6. The length of the CDR3 is 15 residues. Germline CDR1 reads KGHSH; CDR2 reads LQKENI. The CDR3 sequence is CASSPGSGRPYEQYF. The CDR3 region has the DNA TGTGCCAGCTCACCAGGGAGCGGGAGGCCTTACGAGCAGTACTTC.

V and J are TRBV7-9 and TRBJ2-1; D gene ambiguous. The CDR3 length is 14 residues. CDR1 is SEHNR and CDR2 is FQNEAQ in the germline V gene (reference sequence). V lost 3 bases to trimming and J lost 10 bases, with 16 bases between them. In DNA form, the CDR3 reads TGTGCCAGCAGCTTGGGTCTGACACCGTACGAGCAGTTCTTC. This gives the protein CASSLGLTPYEQFF.

V gene TRBV20-1 combines with J gene TRBJ2-1; the match to TRBD2 covers 7 bases. The CDR3 covers 15 residues. Germline assignment: CDR1 DFQATT and CDR2 SNEGSKA (reference sequence). With V trimmed by 3 bases and J by 7 bases, 12 bases remained unmatched. CDR3 sequence: CSASDEASGRNEQFF. As DNA, the CDR3 is TGCAGTGCTAGTGACGAGGCTAGCGGTAGAAATGAGCAGTTCTTC.

The chain recombines TRBV5-1 with TRBJ1-4; TRBD1 might be the D (6 bases). CDR1 is SGHRS, CDR2 YFSETQ, per germline. CDR3 length: 14 amino acids. Trimming pared 4 bases from V and 6 bases from J, leaving 13 bases between. The chain's CDR3 is CASSPRGEDEKLFF. DNA for the CDR3: TGCGCCAGCAGCCCCAGGGGAGAAGATGAAAAACTGTTTTTT.

This clone was counted a few times. The chain uses TRBV5-1 and TRBJ2-5; 8 nucleotides agree with TRBD2. The CDR3 is made up of 14 amino acids. CDR1 is SGHRS and CDR2 is YFSETQ in the germline V gene. J was trimmed by 3 bases and V by 3 bases; bases with no gene match: 4. The CDR3, as DNA: TGCGCCAGCAGCTCACTAGCGGCCGAAGAGACCCAGTACTTC. Residues: CASSSLAAEETQYF.

The chain couples TRBV7-8 to TRBJ1-1, with a tentative D call TRBD1 (6 bases). With 3 bases removed from V and 4 bases from J, the gap between germline ends came to 15 bases. CDR1 and CDR2 (germline): SGHVS, FQNEAQ. This CDR3 is built from 15 residues. CDR3 bases: TGTGCCAGCAGCTTGGGGGGGGGCAGGTCCACTGAAGCTTTCTTT. This sequence encodes CASSLGGGRSTEAFF.

The V and J genes are TRBV6-5 and TRBJ2-1; TRBD1 is a possible D gene (6 bases). Trimming took off 0 bases at V and 10 bases at J, with 7 bases between the two ends. Looked up from germline, CDR1 is MNHEY and CDR2 is SVGAGI. The CDR3 consists of 12 residues. The CDR3 coding sequence is TGTGCCAGCAGTTACTCGGACAGAGAGCAGTTCTTC. It specifies CASSYSDREQFF.

The chain combines TRBV5-1 with TRBJ1-1; 8 bases match TRBD1. Germline CDR1 is SGHRS and CDR2 is YFSETQ. This CDR3 has 14 residues. The junction had 3 bases not matched to a gene; V was cut back by 0 bases and J by 5 bases. Here the CDR3 reads CASSLGDRTTEAFF. CDR3 bases: TGCGCCAGCAGCTTGGGGGACAGGACGACTGAAGCTTTCTTT.

This chain links TRBV7-8 with TRBJ1-2, with 7 bases matching TRBD1. The CDR3 consists of 14 residues. Trimming at V came to 0 bases and at J to 4 bases, leaving 2 bases not matched to a gene. CDR1 and CDR2 from the germline V gene are SGHVS and FQNEAQ. The CDR3 bases are TGTGCCAGCAGCTTAGCAGGGGGCACCTATGGCTACACCTTC. Amino acids: CASSLAGGTYGYTF.

V and J are TRBV7-2 and TRBJ2-7; a possible D gene is TRBD1 (5 bases). V gave up 1 base and J gave up 3 bases, with 16 bases separating them. The germline CDR1 and CDR2 sequences are SGHTA and FQGNSA. The CDR3 contains 16 residues. CDR3 residues: CASSLGHSGMGYEQYF. In DNA, the CDR3 is TGTGCCAGCAGCTTAGGCCACTCAGGGATGGGCTACGAGCAGTACTTC.

The J gene is TRBJ1-2, the V gene TRBV19; D unresolved. V gave up 9 bases and J gave up 3 bases, with 8 bases separating them. This CDR3 contains 11 residues. Germline values: CDR1 LNHDA, CDR2 SQIVND (reference sequence). This chain's CDR3 is CASTHHYGYTF. For the CDR3, the DNA is TGTGCCAGCACTCACCACTATGGCTACACCTTC.

In its sample, this clone was seen a few times. The CDR3 DNA is TGTGCCAGCAGAGCAGGGCCCAATTCACCCCTCCACTTT. Translation gives CASRAGPNSPLHF. The chain employs TRBV14 and TRBJ1-6, with D perhaps matching TRBD1 (5 bases). The germline gives CDR1 SGHDN, CDR2 FVKESK. The germline V and J ends were trimmed by 6 bases and 7 bases, with 10 bases remaining between them. This CDR3 comprises 13 residues.

The chain has TRBV6-1 and TRBJ1-2; D is unclear. The CDR3 is 12 residues long. V lost 3 bases and J 4 bases, leaving 6 bases between the germline ends. Germline CDR1 MNHNS, CDR2 SASEGT. CDR3 region: CASSDSGYGYTF. In nucleotides, the CDR3 is TGTGCCAGCAGTGATTCAGGCTATGGCTACACCTTC.

The chain is built from TRBV2 and TRBJ2-1; perhaps TRBD1 as D (8 bases). Trimming pared 7 bases from V and 4 bases from J, leaving 17 bases between. This CDR3 has 15 amino acids. CDR1 is SNHLY, CDR2 FYNNEI, per germline. CDR3 amino acids: CASIETGEGYNEQFF. The CDR3 DNA follows: TGTGCCAGCATAGAGACAGGGGAGGGATACAATGAGCAGTTCTTC.

The chain couples TRBV27 to TRBJ2-1; D is perhaps TRBD2 (6 bases). This CDR3 comprises 14 residues. Germline CDR1 MNHEY, CDR2 SMNVEV (reference sequence). Trimming pared 4 bases from V and 0 bases from J, leaving 7 bases between. Here the CDR3 reads CASSSGGSYNEQFF. The CDR3 nucleotides read TGTGCCAGCAGTTCCGGGGGCTCCTACAATGAGCAGTTCTTC.

This chain uses TRBV6-5 with TRBJ1-6; 7 bases line up with TRBD1. The CDR3 totals 15 residues. CDR1 is MNHEY, CDR2 SVGAGI, per germline. V dropped 7 bases and J dropped 7; count of bases not matched to a gene: 10. In nucleotides, the CDR3 is TGTGCCAGCATTTCGACAGGGAAGAGGAATTCACCCCTCCACTTT. Encoded protein: CASISTGKRNSPLHF.

CDR3 protein: CASSPPREGRTDTQYF. CDR3 bases: TGTGCCAGCAGCCCACCCCGGGAGGGCCGCACAGATACGCAGTATTTT. The V call is TRBV13, the J call TRBJ2-3; TRBD2 matches at 8 bases. CDR1 and CDR2 (germline): PRHDT, FYEKMQ (reference sequence). The CDR3 totals 16 residues. V was clipped by 5 bases and J by 1 base; unmatched bases: 8.

The J gene is TRBJ2-7, the V gene TRBV3-1 (or the pseudogene TRBV3-2); 8 bases are shared with TRBD1. V shed 4 bases and J 7 bases; nucleotides not matched to a gene: 6. The CDR3 extends over 13 amino acids. Germline loops: CDR1 LGHDT, CDR2 YNNKEL (reference sequence). The CDR3 sequence: CASSLGTGREQYF. Written as DNA, the CDR3 is TGTGCCAGCAGCCTTGGGACAGGTCGAGAGCAGTACTTC.

V gene TRBV24-1 combines with J gene TRBJ2-1; D gene uncertain. Germline V gene sequence: CDR1 KGHDR, CDR2 SFDVKD. Trimming removed 2 bases at V and 9 bases at J, with 16 bases between. The CDR3 sequence is 15 residues long. The CDR3 reads CATSDSQSLEREQFF. In nucleotides, the CDR3 is TGTGCCACCAGTGATTCGCAGTCCTTAGAGCGTGAGCAGTTCTTC.

In its sample, this clone was seen once. The gene calls are TRBV30 and TRBJ2-3; 13 nucleotides match TRBD2. In germline, CDR1 is GTSNPN, CDR2 SVGIG (reference sequence). The CDR3 covers 15 residues. The V gene end was trimmed by 2 bases and the J gene end by 4 bases; junction bases not matched to a gene: 3. CDR3 sequence (DNA): TGTGCCTGGAGTAGGGGACTAGCGGGGCCAGATACGCAGTATTTT. It codes for CAWSRGLAGPDTQYF.

The genes are TRBV7-6 and TRBJ2-2; D unclear. Between the trimmed V and J ends, which lost 1 base and 0 bases, there was a span of 6 bases. The CDR3 contains 15 residues. The germline gives CDR1 SGHVS, CDR2 FNYEAQ. The CDR3, as DNA: TGTGCCAGCAGCTTAGGACTGCCGAACACCGGGGAGCTGTTTTTT. Translated, it gives CASSLGLPNTGELFF.